What follows is one T cell receptor beta chain and its context. The antigen is not known. The record originates from a study of T-cell reconstitution after alpha-beta-depleted transplantation in children. Overall study results and limits: Elevated TCRbeta diversity at day 60 was traced, in some patients, to surviving recipient T cells and thymic progenitors. A year post-transplant, T-cell counts and diversity derived mostly from newly produced T cells. It was reported that alpha-beta T cells came from several hundred expanded graft clones (about two months after transplant).

A TCRbeta library incorporating unique molecular identifiers was prepared. TCRdb re-analysed the PCR reads in MiXCR, keeping a single row per CDR3 protein. This sample carries 350,000 to 500,000 distinct CDR3 sequences, over 40% of them seen once, and the ten largest clones take 27%. The CDR3 is 14 amino acids. V was pared by 3 bases and J by 6 bases, with 15 bases between. Germline CDR1 reads SEHNR; CDR2 reads FQNEAQ (reference sequence). This rearrangement joins TRBV7-9 to TRBJ2-7; the D call may be TRBD1 or TRBD2 (5 bases each). This specimen consisted of PBMCs, obtained before TCRalphabeta/CD19-depleted stem cell transplant. The TCR was taken from a girl aged 2-10 years with aplastic anemia, due to receive a stem cell transplant. The CDR3 reads CASSLRGELAEQYF. CDR3 bases: TGTGCCAGCAGCTTGAGGGGCGAGTTGGCCGAGCAGTACTTC.